These 13 T cell receptor beta chains were sequenced from one sample in a study of T cell responses to AZD1222 COVID-19 vaccine. The table came from immunoSEQ multiplex PCR; TCRdb's copy has only in-frame clones and leaves some out. The data show about 120,000 clones, around 88% seen once. The sample consisted of peripheral blood, taken on day 0 of AZD1222 vaccination. These TCRs come from an adult in good health.

Here the CDR3 DNA reads TGTGCCACCGCTTCCTCTGGCGCAGGGGAGACCCAGTACTTC. It encodes CATASSGAGETQYF. The chain employs TRBV24-1 and TRBJ2-5; D may be TRBD1 (5 bases). Germline CDR1 KGHDR, CDR2 SFDVKD. V dropped 9 bases and J dropped 5 bases, with 18 bases sitting between them. The CDR3 spans 14 residues.

This clone was observed once. The chain links TRBV18 to TRBJ1-2; 10 bases are shared with TRBD1. Germline CDR1 reads KGHSH; CDR2 reads LQKENI. J gave up 3 bases and V 2 bases, and 6 bases lay outside the gene matches. This CDR3 contains 16 residues. Written as DNA, the CDR3 is TGTGCCAGCTCACCAGGGACAGGGGTTTCTTACTATGGCTACACCTTC. It specifies CASSPGTGVSYYGYTF.

The chain is built from TRBV4-3 and TRBJ2-3; possibly TRBD2 for D (5 bases). CDR3 length: 15 residues. Trimming took off 1 base at V and 3 bases at J, with 11 bases between the two ends. CDR1 and CDR2 from the germline V gene are LGHNA and YSLEER. The CDR3 loop is CASSQAEGVTDTQYF. The CDR3, as DNA: TGCGCCAGCAGCCAAGCCGAGGGAGTAACAGATACGCAGTATTTT.

The rearrangement links TRBV18 to TRBJ2-1, with 7 bases identical to TRBD2. With V trimmed by 3 bases and J by 5 bases, 7 bases remained unmatched. Germline V gene lookup returns CDR1 KGHSH and CDR2 LQKENI. The CDR3 contains 15 residues. This chain's CDR3 is CASSPSGVRNNEQFF. CDR3 sequence (DNA): TGTGCCAGCTCACCGAGCGGGGTTCGGAACAATGAGCAGTTCTTC.

The chain employs TRBV18 and TRBJ2-1; D gene ambiguous. The CDR3 has 15 amino acids. Germline V lookup: CDR1 KGHSH, CDR2 LQKENI. V was clipped by 5 bases and J by 3 bases, with 14 bases between them. The CDR3 region is CASSIGRSLYNEQFF. CDR3 nucleotide sequence: TGTGCCAGCTCAATTGGCAGGAGCCTCTACAATGAGCAGTTCTTC.

This chain connects TRBV2 to TRBJ1-2; D call uncertain. With 6 bases removed from V and 4 bases from J, the gap between germline ends came to 15 bases. The germline V gene encodes CDR1 SNHLY and CDR2 FYNNEI. The CDR3 sequence is 14 residues long. The CDR3 nucleotides read TGTGCCAGCAGGATCCGGGAATCCCCCTATGGCTACACCTTC. Protein product: CASRIRESPYGYTF.

This clone was detected a few times. The chain recombines TRBV19 with TRBJ1-2; tentatively, D is TRBD1 (6 bases). The V gene lost 5 bases and the J gene lost 4 bases, with 17 bases spanning the gap. This CDR3 is built from 15 residues. Germline assignment: CDR1 LNHDA and CDR2 SQIVND (reference sequence). CDR3 loop: CASSFSRGGSYGYTF. DNA for the CDR3: TGTGCCAGTAGTTTCTCCAGGGGAGGCAGCTATGGCTACACCTTC. Full variable domain (missing parts from reference TRBV19 and TRBJ1-2): DGGITQSPKYLFRKEGQNVTLSCEQNLNHDAMYWYRQDPGQGLRLIYYSQIVNDFQKGDIAEGYSVSREKKESFPLTVTSAQKNPTAFYLCASSFSRGGSYGYTFGSGTRLTVV.

V is TRBV19 and J is TRBJ1-5, with D possibly matching TRBD1 (6 bases). V lost 7 bases and J 3 bases, leaving 13 bases between the germline ends. In germline, CDR1 is LNHDA, CDR2 SQIVND (reference sequence). The CDR3 length is 14 residues. CDR3 sequence (DNA): TGTGCCAGTAAGACAGGTCTCCCCAATCAGCCCCAGCATTTT. Its translation: CASKTGLPNQPQHF. The full variable domain, its missing parts supplied by reference TRBV19 and TRBJ1-5, is DGGITQSPKYLFRKEGQNVTLSCEQNLNHDAMYWYRQDPGQGLRLIYYSQIVNDFQKGDIAEGYSVSREKKESFPLTVTSAQKNPTAFYLCASKTGLPNQPQHFGDGTRLSIL.

The J gene is TRBJ2-6, the V gene TRBV5-5; D is ambiguous. The CDR3 loop spans 16 amino acids. Germline V lookup: CDR1 SGHKS, CDR2 YYEKEE (reference sequence). Deletions cut 0 bases from V and 0 bases from J, with 7 bases between. This chain's CDR3 is CASSLGLRSGANVLTF. In nucleotides, the CDR3 is TGTGCCAGCAGCTTGGGGCTGCGCTCTGGGGCCAACGTCCTGACTTTC.

This clone has more than one count but fewer than ten. The chain employs TRBV24-1 and TRBJ2-3; 12 nucleotides match TRBD2. Looked up from germline, CDR1 is KGHDR and CDR2 is SFDVKD. This CDR3 is built from 17 residues. V lost 4 bases to trimming and J lost 2 bases; unmatched junction nucleotides: 6. Here the CDR3 reads CATSERTSGRSTDTQYF. The CDR3 DNA sequence: TGTGCCACCAGTGAGCGAACTAGCGGGAGGTCCACAGATACGCAGTATTTT.

The J gene is TRBJ2-7, the V gene TRBV7-2, with D possibly matching TRBD1 (5 bases). Looked up from germline, CDR1 is SGHTA and CDR2 is FQGNSA. Trimming stripped 0 bases from V and 1 base from J, with 7 bases between. The CDR3 covers 14 residues. CDR3 amino acids: CASSLARQSYEQYF. The CDR3 DNA reads TGTGCCAGCAGCTTAGCCCGACAGTCCTACGAGCAGTACTTC. The variable domain in full, completed from reference TRBV7-2 and TRBJ2-7, reads GAGVSQSPSNKVTEKGKDVELRCDPISGHTALYWYRQSLGQGLEFLIYFQGNSAPDKSGLPSDRFSAERTGGSVSTLTIQRTQQEDSAVYLCASSLARQSYEQYFGPGTRLTVT.

In its sample, this clone was seen once. The chain uses TRBV5-1 and TRBJ2-1; TRBD2 agrees at 13 bases. The V segment lost 0 bases and the J segment 10 bases; nucleotides outside the gene matches: 4. Germline CDR1 SGHRS, CDR2 YFSETQ. The CDR3 sequence is 15 residues long. The CDR3 protein is CASSLAQGLAGEQFF. As DNA, the CDR3 is TGCGCCAGCAGCTTGGCGCAGGGACTAGCGGGAGAGCAGTTCTTC. Drawing the rest from reference TRBV5-1 and TRBJ2-1, the complete variable domain is KAGVTQTPRYLIKTRGQQVTLSCSPISGHRSVSWYQQTPGQGLQFLFEYFSETQRNKGNFPGRFSGRQFSNSRSEMNVSTLELGDSALYLCASSLAQGLAGEQFFGPGTRLTVL.

The rearrangement links TRBV7-9 to TRBJ1-1; 8 bases map to TRBD1. CDR1 SEHNR and CDR2 FQNEAQ come from the germline V gene (reference sequence). The junction had 1 base not matched to a gene; V was cut back by 4 bases and J by 0 bases. The CDR3 sequence is 14 residues long. For the CDR3, the DNA is TGTGCCAGCAGCTCGGGACAGGTGAACACTGAAGCTTTCTTT. It specifies CASSSGQVNTEAFF. The full variable domain, completed using reference TRBV7-9 and TRBJ1-1, is DTGVSQNPRHKITKRGQNVTFRCDPISEHNRLYWYRQTLGQGPEFLTYFQNEAQLEKSRLLSDRFSAERPKGSFSTLEIQRTEQGDSAMYLCASSSGQVNTEAFFGQGTRLTVV.